This T cell receptor beta chain was sequenced for a study of CD4 and CD8 cells across lung adenocarcinoma regions. This clonotype appeared many times. The CDR3 is made up of 13 amino acids. CDR1 and CDR2 from the germline V gene are ENHRY and SYGVKD. TCRdb passed the PCR reads through MiXCR, listing each CDR3 protein once. The repertoire holds approximately 9,100 distinct CDR3 sequences, 40% to 55% seen once, with 18% in the top ten. Samples came from patients with localized non-small cell lung adenocarcinoma. The gene calls are TRBV10-3 and TRBJ2-1; TRBD2 matches at 8 bases. The DNA end favors TRBJ2-5, so the J call may be wrong. The TCR was taken from a male donor with lung adenocarcinoma. The CD4 and CD8 labels of this study may be unreliable. Sequenced input: CD4+ T cells from the margin of a lung tumor. The DNA of the CDR3 is TGTGCCATCAGTGGAGCGGGAGTGGAGACCCAGTACTTC. Its translation: CAISGAGVETQYF.